These 32 T cell receptor beta chains were all obtained from the same sample, sequenced in a study of OX40 agonist ivuxolimab in advanced cancers. Profiled with immunoSEQ multiplex PCR; TCRdb holds only in-frame clones, not every one. The sample holds 50,000 to 75,000 clones, around 79% seen once. The sequencing here drew on CD4+ or CD8+ T cells sorted from blood, taken in a trial of the OX40 agonist ivuxolimab. These receptors were collected from an adult with an advanced solid tumor such as melanoma, head and neck, liver or kidney cancer.

This chain uses TRBV5-1 with TRBJ2-3; perhaps TRBD2 as D (6 bases). The CDR3 spans 14 residues. Germline V gene lookup returns CDR1 SGHRS and CDR2 YFSETQ. The V gene lost 3 bases and the J gene lost 6 bases, with 14 bases spanning the gap. The DNA for the CDR3 is TGCGCCAGCAGCTCAGGAGGGGCCCAGGATACGCAGTATTTT. Its translation is CASSSGGAQDTQYF. The complete variable domain, with remaining parts taken from reference TRBV5-1 and TRBJ2-3, reads KAGVTQTPRYLIKTRGQQVTLSCSPISGHRSVSWYQQTPGQGLQFLFEYFSETQRNKGNFPGRFSGRQFSNSRSEMNVSTLELGDSALYLCASSSGGAQDTQYFGPGTRLTVL.

V and J are TRBV7-9 and TRBJ2-1; the match to TRBD1 covers 8 bases. CDR1 is SEHNR, CDR2 FQNEAQ, per germline (reference sequence). The CDR3 is 14 amino acids. V lost 4 bases and J lost 8; bases outside the gene matches: 7. DNA of the CDR3: TGTGCCAGCAGCTCGACAGGGGCAGGGGATGAGCAGTTCTTC. Amino acids: CASSSTGAGDEQFF.

J is TRBJ2-5 and V is TRBV5-1; 7 bases fit TRBD1. The junction had 4 bases not matched to a gene; V was cut back by 5 bases and J by 3 bases. The CDR3 runs 13 residues. Per germline, CDR1 SGHRS and CDR2 YFSETQ. The CDR3, as DNA: TGCGCCAGCAGGCAGGGGACAGAAGAGACCCAGTACTTC. Protein sequence: CASRQGTEETQYF.

The chain employs TRBV6-6 and TRBJ1-1; no clear D gene. The V gene lost 7 bases and the J gene lost 3 bases, with 15 bases spanning the gap. The CDR3 covers 14 residues. CDR1 is MNHNY and CDR2 is SVGAGI in the germline V gene (reference sequence). The CDR3, as DNA: TGTGCCAGCACCTCCCTCCTTGTTTACACTGAAGCTTTCTTT. The encoded protein is CASTSLLVYTEAFF.

The chain carries TRBV4-1 and TRBJ2-1, with 13 bases fitting TRBD2. Germline V gene sequence: CDR1 MGHRA, CDR2 YSYEKL. V gave up 0 bases and J gave up 10 bases; unmatched junction bases: 21. CDR3 length: 21 amino acids. In DNA, the CDR3 is TGCGCCAGCAGCCAAGATCTTGGACAGGGGCGGACTAGCGGGAGATTAAGAGAGCAGTTCTTC. Its translation: CASSQDLGQGRTSGRLREQFF.

V and J are TRBV18 and TRBJ2-1; TRBD2 aligns across 13 bases. Germline V lookup: CDR1 KGHSH, CDR2 LQKENI. The ends lost 3 bases at V and 0 bases at J; junction bases unmatched: 2. This CDR3 is built from 17 residues. CDR3 sequence: CASSPRTSGSSYNEQFF. The DNA for the CDR3 is TGTGCCAGCTCACCGCGGACTAGCGGGAGCTCCTACAATGAGCAGTTCTTC. The entire variable domain, with the rest obtained from reference TRBV18 and TRBJ2-1, is as follows: NAGVMQNPRHLVRRRGQEARLRCSPMKGHSHVYWYRQLPEEGLKFMVYLQKENIIDESGMPKERFSAEFPKEGPSILRIQQVVRGDSAAYFCASSPRTSGSSYNEQFFGPGTRLTVL.

This clone was counted between two and nine times. V gene TRBV2 combines with J gene TRBJ2-4; D not certain. The CDR3 has 14 amino acids. The V gene lost 7 bases and the J gene lost 0 bases, with 10 bases spanning the gap. Germline CDR1 reads SNHLY; CDR2 reads FYNNEI. The CDR3 loop reads CASTRREAKNIQYF. CDR3 in DNA: TGTGCCAGCACCCGGAGAGAAGCCAAAAACATTCAGTACTTC.

The rearrangement links TRBV5-4 to TRBJ2-1; D is possibly TRBD1 (5 bases). V shed 2 bases and J shed 9 bases, with 18 bases lying between them. The CDR3 has 15 amino acids. Germline V gives CDR1 SGHNT, CDR2 YYREEE (reference sequence). The CDR3: CASSFLQGIASEQFF. In DNA form, the CDR3 reads TGTGCCAGCAGCTTCTTGCAGGGCATAGCTAGTGAGCAGTTCTTC.

V and J are TRBV2 and TRBJ1-2, with D possibly TRBD1 on 6 matching bases. V was cut by 1 base and J by 3 bases, with 12 bases left in between. The germline V gene encodes CDR1 SNHLY and CDR2 FYNNEI. The CDR3 is 15 residues long. CDR3 sequence reads: CASSEDAGGDYGYTF. The CDR3 DNA reads TGTGCCAGCAGTGAAGATGCTGGGGGCGACTATGGCTACACCTTC.

The chain has TRBV28 and TRBJ2-1; a weak D match, TRBD1 (5 bases). V shed 3 bases and J shed 7 bases, with 19 bases lying between them. Looked up from germline, CDR1 is MDHEN and CDR2 is SYDVKM. This CDR3 comprises 16 residues. CDR3: CASSFRAGWGSNEQFF. CDR3 coding DNA: TGTGCCAGCAGTTTCCGGGCAGGGTGGGGATCGAATGAGCAGTTCTTC.

This sequence joins TRBV5-1 and TRBJ2-5; 11 bases line up with TRBD1. The CDR3 has 15 residues. The junction had 3 bases not matched to a gene; V was cut back by 0 bases and J by 5 bases. Germline CDR1 SGHRS, CDR2 YFSETQ. DNA of the CDR3: TGCGCCAGCAGCTTGGCCGGGACAGGGGGTGAGACCCAGTACTTC. This sequence encodes CASSLAGTGGETQYF.

This chain links TRBV5-6 with TRBJ1-1, with D uncertain. The CDR3 sequence is 16 residues long. The V end was cut by 3 bases, the J end by 3 bases, with 18 bases between. Germline V CDR1 and CDR2: SGHDT, YYEEEE. In nucleotides, the CDR3 is TGTGCCAGCAGCTCCCACGGACGGGCATTGGACACTGAAGCTTTCTTT. Residues: CASSSHGRALDTEAFF.

This clone occurred once. The chain has TRBV29-1 and TRBJ2-7, with D tentatively TRBD1 or TRBD2 (5 bases each). In germline, CDR1 is SQVTM, CDR2 ANQGSEA. Trimming removed 6 bases at V and 2 bases at J, with 14 bases between. The CDR3 loop spans 13 amino acids. The CDR3 coding sequence is TGCAGCGTAGACGGGACGGGGACCTACGAGCAGTACTTC. Translating gives CSVDGTGTYEQYF.

This chain joins TRBV11-3 and TRBJ2-3; 8 bases align to TRBD1. Looked up from germline, CDR1 is SGHNT and CDR2 is YENEEA. CDR3 length: 16 residues. With V trimmed by 0 bases and J by 1 base, 3 bases remained unmatched. The CDR3 sequence: CASSLDGQGGTDTQYF. The CDR3 DNA follows: TGTGCCAGCAGCTTAGACGGACAGGGTGGCACAGATACGCAGTATTTT.

V gene TRBV6-5 combines with J gene TRBJ1-3, with D perhaps matching TRBD1 (6 bases). CDR3 size: 11 residues. V was trimmed by 7 bases and J by 8 bases, leaving 9 bases between them. Germline lookup yields CDR1 MNHEY and CDR2 SVGAGI. Here the CDR3 DNA reads TGTGCCAGCACTAGGGGGGACACCATATATTTT. It translates to CASTRGDTIYF.

V usage is TRBV7-2 and J usage is TRBJ2-2, with TRBD2 matching 8 bases. The CDR3 sequence is 15 residues long. Germline lookup yields CDR1 SGHTA and CDR2 FQGNSA. V trimming: 2 bases; J trimming: 5 bases; junction bases outside the gene matches: 4. CDR3: CASSLRASGTGELFF. The CDR3 bases are TGTGCCAGCAGCTTAAGGGCTAGCGGGACCGGGGAGCTGTTTTTT.

This chain connects TRBV15 to TRBJ2-3; TRBD2 matches at 16 bases. The CDR3 is made up of 18 amino acids. V gave up 4 bases and J gave up 0 bases; unmatched junction bases: 4. Germline V gives CDR1 LNHNV, CDR2 YYDKDF (reference sequence). CDR3 in DNA: TGTGCCACCAGCAAGGGACTAGCGGGGGGGCCTAGCACAGATACGCAGTATTTT. Protein sequence: CATSKGLAGGPSTDTQYF.

This clone came up once. The chain couples TRBV5-1 to TRBJ2-7; 9 nucleotides line up with TRBD2. Losses at the gene ends were 6 bases for V and 2 bases for J; bases not matched to a gene: 18. The length of the CDR3 is 18 residues. CDR1 and CDR2 (germline): SGHRS, YFSETQ. CDR3 sequence: CASNIGRSSSGATYEQYF. The DNA of the CDR3 is TGCGCCAGCAACATCGGCAGGTCATCTAGCGGGGCCACCTACGAGCAGTACTTC.

The chain joins TRBV7-9 to TRBJ2-2; unclear D gene. Trimming pared 4 bases from V and 8 bases from J, leaving 11 bases between. Germline values: CDR1 SEHNR, CDR2 FQNEAQ (reference sequence). CDR3 length equals 13 residues. The DNA for the CDR3 is TGTGCCAGCAGCTCTCGCGTTGTAGGGGAGCTGTTTTTT. Translated: CASSSRVVGELFF. The whole variable domain, remainder taken from reference TRBV7-9 and TRBJ2-2, is DTGVSQNPRHKITKRGQNVTFRCDPISEHNRLYWYRQTLGQGPEFLTYFQNEAQLEKSRLLSDRFSAERPKGSFSTLEIQRTEQGDSAMYLCASSSRVVGELFFGEGSRLTVL.

This clone is a singleton in its sample. V is TRBV15 and J is TRBJ1-2, with TRBD1 as a possible D gene (6 bases). CDR1 is LNHNV, CDR2 YYDKDF, per germline (reference sequence). The CDR3 is 13 residues long. Trimming took 5 bases from V and 2 from J, leaving 9 bases between them. The CDR3 nucleotides are TGTGCCACCAGCCCGGACAGAAACTATGGCTACACCTTC. Amino acids: CATSPDRNYGYTF.

V is TRBV2 and J is TRBJ2-2; no definite D call. Germline lookup yields CDR1 SNHLY and CDR2 FYNNEI. V was trimmed by 7 bases and J by 7 bases, leaving 13 bases between them. CDR3 length equals 13 residues. DNA of the CDR3: TGTGCCAGCATGTGGTTCGCCGGCGGGGAGCTGTTTTTT. Translation: CASMWFAGGELFF.

The chain recombines TRBV2 with TRBJ2-1; a possible D gene is TRBD2 (5 bases). Germline V gives CDR1 SNHLY, CDR2 FYNNEI. V gave up 2 bases and J gave up 5 bases, with 16 bases separating them. This CDR3 contains 16 residues. The CDR3 DNA is TGTGCCAGCAGTGAAAGTGTTTTCCTGGAGGACAATGAGCAGTTCTTC. This translates into CASSESVFLEDNEQFF.

This chain connects TRBV18 to TRBJ1-5; D remains ambiguous. The CDR3 is made up of 17 amino acids. The V gene lost 3 bases and the J gene lost 2 bases, with 17 bases spanning the gap. CDR1 is KGHSH, CDR2 LQKENI, per germline. In DNA, the CDR3 is TGTGCCAGCTCACCGAGAAGGCGGTCAGGCGGCAATCAGCCCCAGCATTTT. It encodes CASSPRRRSGGNQPQHF.

The chain carries TRBV4-2 and TRBJ2-1; TRBD2 might be the D (8 bases). Trimming left V 4 bases short and J 2 bases short, with 12 bases between. Germline V gives CDR1 LGHNA, CDR2 YNFKEQ. The length of the CDR3 is 15 residues. CDR3 in amino acids: CASSPGGTAYNEQFF. Here the CDR3 DNA reads TGTGCCAGCAGCCCGGGGGGGACAGCCTACAATGAGCAGTTCTTC.

V usage is TRBV5-4 and J usage is TRBJ1-4, with TRBD1 as a possible D gene (5 bases). The length of the CDR3 is 14 residues. Trimming cost V 3 bases and J 3 bases, with 9 bases left between them. Germline values: CDR1 SGHNT, CDR2 YYREEE (reference sequence). CDR3: CASSWGGPNEKLFF. CDR3 nucleotides: TGTGCCAGCAGCTGGGGGGGACCTAATGAAAAACTGTTTTTT. The full variable domain, with the rest looked up from reference TRBV5-4 and TRBJ1-4, is ETGVTQSPTHLIKTRGQQVTLRCSSQSGHNTVSWYQQALGQGPQFIFQYYREEENGRGNFPPRFSGLQFPNYSSELNVNALELDDSALYLCASSWGGPNEKLFFGSGTQLSVL.

The table lists this clone with a few counts. The chain links TRBV5-1 to TRBJ1-2, with D possibly matching TRBD1 (5 bases). V was shortened by 4 bases and J by 2 bases, with 12 bases between the two germline ends. Germline loops: CDR1 SGHRS, CDR2 YFSETQ. The CDR3 is made up of 14 amino acids. CDR3 sequence: CASSPWGANYGYTF. The CDR3 region has the DNA TGCGCCAGCAGCCCCTGGGGCGCGAACTATGGCTACACCTTC.

The rearrangement uses TRBV19 and TRBJ2-2, with 7 positions matching TRBD1. V shed 4 bases, J shed 6 bases, and the junction held 5 bases outside the gene matches. Germline V gene data show CDR1 as LNHDA and CDR2 as SQIVND (reference sequence). The CDR3 runs 14 residues. CDR3 protein: CASSSYRGPGELFF. The CDR3 bases are TGTGCCAGTAGTAGCTACAGGGGCCCCGGGGAGCTGTTTTTT.

This clone was seen only once. CDR3 nucleotide sequence: TGTGCCAGTAGTGTCACAGGGGTCCCCGGGGAGCTGTTTTTT. Translation: CASSVTGVPGELFF. J is TRBJ2-2 and V is TRBV19, with 7 nucleotides matching TRBD1. Germline V lookup: CDR1 LNHDA, CDR2 SQIVND (reference sequence). CDR3 size: 14 residues. Losses at the gene ends were 5 bases for V and 6 bases for J; bases not matched to a gene: 6.

The chain couples TRBV5-1 to TRBJ1-2; TRBD1 agrees at 8 bases. The CDR3 is made up of 14 amino acids. With V trimmed by 3 bases and J by 5 bases, 6 bases remained unmatched. Germline lookup yields CDR1 SGHRS and CDR2 YFSETQ. CDR3 sequence reads: CASSSQGVNYGYTF. In DNA, the CDR3 is TGCGCCAGCAGCTCACAGGGGGTAAATTATGGCTACACCTTC.

This clone was recorded only once. V is TRBV6-6 and J is TRBJ2-2; possibly TRBD1 or TRBD2 for D (5 bases each). The CDR3 is 16 residues long. V was pared by 2 bases and J by 5 bases, with 15 bases between. Per germline, CDR1 MNHNY and CDR2 SVGAGI (reference sequence). The CDR3, as DNA: TGTGCCAGCAGTTACGGCGGGCAGGGTGGAACCGGGGAGCTGTTTTTT. This translates into CASSYGGQGGTGELFF.

The chain is built from TRBV6-6 and TRBJ1-6; 8 nucleotides agree with TRBD1. The CDR3 length is 13 residues. V lost 6 bases, J lost 8 bases, and 3 bases stayed unmatched. Germline V lookup: CDR1 MNHNY, CDR2 SVGAGI (reference sequence). The CDR3 spells CASSVTGDSPLHF. CDR3 nucleotides: TGTGCCAGCAGCGTGACAGGGGATTCACCCCTCCACTTT.

The rearrangement joins TRBV4-1 to TRBJ2-1; D call uncertain. Trimming removed 4 bases at V and 0 bases at J, with 13 bases between. CDR3 length equals 16 residues. The germline V gene has CDR1 MGHRA and CDR2 YSYEKL. As DNA, the CDR3 is TGCGCCAGCAGCCGAAGCCCGGACGTCTCCTACAATGAGCAGTTCTTC. This encodes CASSRSPDVSYNEQFF.